Listed below are T cell receptor beta chains from one sample, sequenced in a study of PD-L1 blockade in urothelial cancer. Assay used: immunoSEQ multiplex PCR; TCRdb lists only in-frame clones, some missing. The data hold about 80,000 clones, with roughly 87% observed a single time. Specimen: PBMCs, collected around atezolizumab (anti-PD-L1) treatment. These receptors came from an older woman with urothelial cancer. Both conserved end residues are part of each CDR3. D genes are given only for firm matches. A clone size is listed for some rows: how often the clone was seen (once, few, many), or a class if it is expanded.

clone_size	j_call	v_call	d_call	cdr3_aa	cdr3_nt
-	TRBJ2-7	TRBV2	TRBD1	CASSDQQGVYEQYF	TGTGCCAGCAGTGATCAACAGGGGGTATACGAGCAGTACTTC
-	TRBJ2-5	TRBV5-1	-	CASSLDLGGGETQYF	TGCGCCAGCAGCTTGGACCTCGGGGGTGGAGAGACCCAGTACTTC
-	TRBJ2-5	TRBV5-1	-	CASSFVGEEGETQYF	TGCGCCAGCAGCTTCGTAGGGGAGGAAGGAGAGACCCAGTACTTC
-	TRBJ1-2	TRBV4-1	-	CASSQLPPGQIYGYTF	TGCGCCAGCAGCCAACTCCCCCCCGGACAGATCTATGGCTACACCTTC
-	TRBJ2-7	TRBV6-1	TRBD2	CASSDLAGGPNEQYF	TGTGCCAGCAGTGACCTAGCGGGGGGGCCAAACGAGCAGTACTTC
-	TRBJ2-6	TRBV19	-	CASSIGRTGANVLTF	TGTGCCAGTAGTATTGGCAGAACTGGGGCCAACGTCCTGACTTTC
-	TRBJ2-7	TRBV7-9	-	CASSLISGEQYF	TGTGCCAGCAGCTTAATCTCCGGCGAGCAGTACTTC
-	TRBJ1-1	TRBV5-1	-	CASSPQPGALNTEAFF	TGCGCCAGCAGCCCTCAACCAGGGGCCTTGAACACTGAAGCTTTCTTT
-	TRBJ1-2	TRBV30	TRBD1	CAWSETGDGYTF	TGTGCCTGGAGTGAGACAGGGGATGGCTACACCTTC
many	TRBJ2-1	TRBV4-1	-	CASSQDRYAEQFF	TGCGCCAGCAGCCAAGATCGGTACGCTGAGCAGTTCTTC
few	TRBJ2-2	TRBV5-4	-	CASSRDRNTGELFF	TGTGCCAGCAGCCGCGACAGGAACACCGGGGAGCTGTTTTTT
-	TRBJ1-3	TRBV5-1	TRBD1	CASSFRDRDSGNTIYF	TGCGCCAGCAGCTTCCGGGACAGGGACTCTGGAAACACCATATATTTT
-	TRBJ1-1	TRBV11-3	-	CASSSAGMNTEAFF	TGTGCCAGCAGCTCCGCAGGGATGAACACTGAAGCTTTCTTT
-	TRBJ1-2	TRBV5-5	-	CASSSSPGLFPGNGYTF	TGTGCCAGCAGCTCCTCTCCGGGTCTTTTCCCGGGGAATGGCTACACCTTC
once	TRBJ1-6	TRBV7-6	-	CASSLGSGGSSYNSPLHF	TGTGCCAGCAGCTTAGGTTCGGGGGGCTCGTCCTATAATTCACCCCTCCACTTT
few	TRBJ1-2	TRBV7-9	-	CASSLTISGYTF	TGTGCCAGCAGCTTAACAATCAGTGGCTACACCTTC
few	TRBJ1-3	TRBV7-9	-	CASSLSGSSGNTIYF	TGTGCCAGCAGCTTATCGGGGAGCTCTGGAAACACCATATATTTT
-	TRBJ1-2	TRBV6-1	-	CASSEGPQPIYGYTF	TGTGCCAGCAGTGAAGGACCACAGCCCATCTATGGCTACACCTTC
-	TRBJ2-5	TRBV27	TRBD2	CASSLSQGLAGETQYF	TGTGCCAGCAGTTTATCGCAGGGACTAGCGGGGGAGACCCAGTACTTC
-	TRBJ1-3	TRBV5-6	-	CASSLGGGGSGNTIYF	TGTGCCAGCAGCTTGGGCGGCGGCGGGTCTGGAAACACCATATATTTT